This T cell receptor (beta chain) emerged from a study of shared clonotypes between healthy human individuals. Libraries were prepared by immunoSEQ multiplex PCR; TCRdb keeps only in-frame clonotypes and omits some of them. The sample records hundreds of thousands of clones, around 86% being singletons. The study enrolled healthy HIV-negative adults without recent acute infections or vaccinations as donors. Study-level results: Against clonotypes common to all four donors, non-shared ones had lower generation probabilities.

This clone was observed at least ten times. Its cognate antigen is unknown. Trimming stripped 2 bases from V and 6 bases from J, with 8 bases between. Germline CDR1 and CDR2: LNHDA and SQIVND (reference sequence). This CDR3 spans 13 amino acids. Sequences were obtained from memory CD8+ T cells sorted from blood. The sample's subset: CD45RO+ cells pooled with CCR7-negative TemRA cells. V is TRBV19 and J is TRBJ2-1; D call uncertain. This receptor was taken from a man between 18 and 29 years old in good health. DNA of the CDR3: TGTGCCAGTAGTATACGCAGCCTCAATGAGCAGTTCTTC. This encodes CASSIRSLNEQFF.